This T cell receptor (beta chain) was identified in a study of cytomegalovirus exposure and HLA in healthy donors. Study overall: The 110 or so validation repertoires used a platform that matched the one used for the approximately 700 first-cohort repertoires, as a later analysis reported. Study findings and constraints: Accounts indicate the classifier identified cytomegalovirus status with strong specificity and sensitivity. According to a later analysis, TCR clusters from the first cohort tended to co-occur in the 110 or so validation repertoires.

This clone was detected once. Its antigen is currently unknown. The V gene's germline CDR1 is MDHEN and CDR2 SYDVKM. There are 13 residues in the CDR3. J was trimmed by 7 bases and V by 7 bases; bases with no gene match: 6. Repertoires were generated with immunoSEQ multiplex PCR, while TCRdb's copy carries only in-frame clones and drops some. The sample yields 73,000 or so clones, around 94% seen once. Sequencing was done on a sample of PBMCs. This rearrangement joins TRBV28 to TRBJ1-5; TRBD1 matches 8 bases. The TCR comes from a woman aged 18-30 years in good health and CMV-seropositive. The CDR3 nucleotides read TGTGCCAGCACCATTACAGGGGGACAGCCCCAGCATTTT. It yields the protein CASTITGGQPQHF.